These T cell receptor beta chains were read from a single sample in a study of blood T cell repertoires in COVID-19. TCRdb's table, derived via immunoSEQ multiplex PCR, lists solely in-frame clones and lacks some. The sample holds some 110,000 clones, under 80% seen once. Sequences were obtained from peripheral blood. The receptor source for this set is a woman between 65 and 79 years old with acute or convalescent COVID-19. Both conserved end residues are trimmed from each CDR3.

>TRBJ2-7|TRBV6-5
ASTPGDFLGEQY
>TRBJ2-3|TRBV4-3
ASSQDSGTDTQY
>TRBJ2-7|TRBV2
ASSTTGTGGGEQY
>TRBJ2-2|TRBV13
ASRHNRGPNTGELF
>TRBJ2-1|TRBV4-3
ASSQDTVEFNEQF
>TRBJ2-3|TRBV6-5
ASTQGAADTQY
>TRBJ1-3|TRBV18
ASSDTTGGTIY
>TRBJ2-6|TRBV19
ASSIGQASGANVLT
>TRBJ2-7|TRBV5-6
ASSLLVRRDLGEQY
>TRBJ2-2|TRBV7-2
ASSSYSTSNTGELF
>TRBJ2-7|TRBV9
ASSPSGSPAYEQY
>TRBJ1-4|TRBV5-1
ASSLQGVNEKLF